This TCR beta chain was identified in a study of cytomegalovirus exposure and HLA in healthy donors. Study-wide results and limits: In vitro checks showed that a few CMV-associated chains really do target CMV antigens.

Primers included in the PCR were 60 Vbeta and 13 Jbeta primers. Generated by immunoSEQ multiplex PCR, the TCRdb table keeps only in-frame clones and is missing some. Found here are about 130,000 clones, around 74% of them singletons; the top ten hold roughly 3.1%. CDR1 is MNHEY, CDR2 SMNVEV, per germline (reference sequence). With 10 bases clipped from V and 7 bases from J, the junction kept 18 bases outside the gene matches. The CDR3 length is 16 residues. As to this clone: Its antigen remains unknown.

The TCR originated in a man aged 30 to 39 in good health and CMV-seronegative. The chain links TRBV27 to TRBJ2-3; 9 bases are a match to TRBD1. Sequenced: PBMCs. CDR3 nucleotides: TGTGCCACCCAGAGGACAGGGACAGGGAACACGTATACGCAGTATTTT. Its translation: CATQRTGTGNTYTQYF.